Below, 14 T cell receptor beta chains from the same sample are listed, as sequenced in a study of blood T cell repertoires in COVID-19. Clones were read by immunoSEQ multiplex PCR, and TCRdb kept only the in-frame ones, dropping some. The sample yields about 55,000 clones, 85% to 90% seen once. The sequencing input was peripheral blood. These receptors were collected from a man between 65 and 85 years old with acute or convalescent COVID-19.

The J gene is TRBJ1-4, the V gene TRBV19; no firm D call. This CDR3 region has 15 residues. Trimming took 6 bases from V and 8 from J, leaving 19 bases between them. Germline CDR1 and CDR2: LNHDA and SQIVND (reference sequence). CDR3 in DNA: TGTGCCAGTAGAACGGAACCTGGCTCGGGGGAAAAACTGTTTTTT. Protein: CASRTEPGSGEKLFF.

The gene calls are TRBV6-5 and TRBJ2-1; 10 bases line up with TRBD2. Germline loops: CDR1 MNHEY, CDR2 SVGAGI. Trimming took 5 bases from V and 6 from J; bases not matched to a gene: 4. CDR3 length: 14 residues. The DNA of the CDR3 is TGTGCCAGCAGTCAAAGGACTAGCGGCAATGAGCAGTTCTTC. This gives the protein CASSQRTSGNEQFF.

The CDR3 sequence: CASSLRQGGEQYV. DNA of the CDR3: TGTGCCAGCAGCCTAAGACAGGGGGGCGAGCAGTACGTC. The chain is built from TRBV3-1 (or the pseudogene TRBV3-2) and TRBJ2-7, with 9 bases identical to TRBD1. Trimming at V came to 4 bases and at J to 6 bases, leaving 4 bases not matched to a gene. CDR1 is LGHDT, CDR2 YNNKEL, per germline (reference sequence). This CDR3 is built from 13 residues.

This rearrangement joins TRBV6-2 or TRBV6-3 to TRBJ1-6; D might be TRBD1 (6 bases). CDR1 is MNHEY, CDR2 SVGEGT, per germline. Deletions cut 4 bases from V and 5 bases from J, with 9 bases between. This CDR3 is built from 14 residues. CDR3 DNA: TGTGCCAGCAGTTTCACAGGGAATAATTCACCCCTCCACTTT. Its protein product is CASSFTGNNSPLHF.

V usage is TRBV5-6 and J usage is TRBJ2-2, with D possibly being TRBD1 (6 bases). CDR3 size: 13 residues. Germline CDR1 and CDR2: SGHDT and YYEEEE. V was clipped by 4 bases and J by 6 bases, with 10 bases between them. Here the CDR3 reads CASSVTGSGELFF. The CDR3 DNA reads TGTGCCAGCAGCGTCACAGGGTCCGGGGAGCTGTTTTTT.

The rearrangement joins TRBV6-2 or TRBV6-3 to TRBJ1-1, with a possible D match to TRBD1 (6 bases). With 4 bases removed from V and 5 bases from J, the gap between germline ends came to 11 bases. Germline CDR1 and CDR2: MNHEY and SVGEGT. The CDR3 contains 13 residues. The CDR3 bases are TGTGCCAGCAGTTCCACAGGGTATACTGAAGCTTTCTTT. Translation: CASSSTGYTEAFF.

This chain links TRBV30 with TRBJ1-4, with 7 bases that match TRBD1. Per germline, CDR1 GTSNPN and CDR2 SVGIG (reference sequence). V trimming: 2 bases; J trimming: 7 bases; junction bases outside the gene matches: 4. CDR3 length equals 13 residues. This CDR3 reads CAWSSTGTEKLFF. The CDR3 DNA reads TGTGCCTGGAGTTCGACAGGGACTGAAAAACTGTTTTTT.

This chain joins TRBV27 and TRBJ1-5, with D tentatively TRBD1 (5 bases). The V end was cut by 4 bases, the J end by 0 bases, with 13 bases between. CDR1 MNHEY and CDR2 SMNVEV come from the germline V gene (reference sequence). This CDR3 comprises 16 residues. CDR3 in amino acids: CASSSMAGGSNQPQHF. The CDR3, as DNA: TGTGCCAGCAGTTCTATGGCGGGGGGTAGCAATCAGCCCCAGCATTTT.

CDR3 in DNA: TGTGCCAGCAGTTACTCTACCCTCTTAGCGTTCTTC. It encodes CASSYSTLLAFF. This chain connects TRBV6-6 to TRBJ2-1; D not resolved. This CDR3 is built from 12 residues. Trimming removed 0 bases from V and 15 bases from J, with 12 bases in between. Germline CDR1 is MNHNY and CDR2 is SVGAGI (reference sequence).

The genes are TRBV5-1 and TRBJ1-2; TRBD1 matches at 9 bases. This CDR3 is built from 14 residues. The V gene's germline CDR1 is SGHRS and CDR2 YFSETQ. J gave up 8 bases and V 2 bases, and 7 bases lay outside the gene matches. This chain's CDR3 is CASSFEGTGNGYTF. CDR3 nucleotide sequence: TGCGCCAGCAGCTTCGAGGGGACAGGGAACGGCTACACCTTC.

The J gene is TRBJ1-1, the V gene TRBV29-1, with 7 nucleotides matching TRBD1. J lost 4 bases, V lost 7 bases, and 6 bases had no gene match. The CDR3 has 12 residues. Germline V CDR1 and CDR2: SQVTM, ANQGSEA. The CDR3 coding sequence is TGCAGCGCCGGGACAGCGACCACTGAAGCTTTCTTT. It specifies CSAGTATTEAFF.

The chain is built from TRBV11-3 and TRBJ1-2; D call uncertain. Looked up from germline, CDR1 is SGHNT and CDR2 is YENEEA. CDR3 length equals 11 residues. V shed 7 bases and J shed 4 bases, with 7 bases lying between them. CDR3 nucleotide sequence: TGTGCCAGCATCGGGATCTATGGCTACACCTTC. Its translation: CASIGIYGYTF. Filled out from reference TRBV11-3 and TRBJ1-2, the complete variable domain reads EAGVVQSPRYKIIEKKQPVAFWCNPISGHNTLYWYLQNLGQGPELLIRYENEEAVDDSQLPKDRFSAERLKGVDSTLKIQPAELGDSAVYLCASIGIYGYTFGSGTRLTVV.

The chain uses TRBV6-4 and TRBJ2-7; 9 bases agree with TRBD2. Trimming cost V 3 bases and J 4 bases; bases outside gene matches: 10. The CDR3 is 16 amino acids. Germline CDR1 reads MRHNA; CDR2 reads SNTAGT. The chain's CDR3 is CASSEFGTSSSYEQYF. CDR3 sequence (DNA): TGTGCCAGCAGTGAATTCGGGACTAGCTCATCTTACGAGCAGTACTTC.

The CDR3 DNA is TGCGCCAGCAGCGAGGGACTGTTCTCTGGGGCCAACGTCCTGACTTTC. It specifies CASSEGLFSGANVLTF. The chain combines TRBV5-1 with TRBJ2-6, with a tentative D call TRBD2 (6 bases). The CDR3 sequence is 16 residues long. Germline V lookup: CDR1 SGHRS, CDR2 YFSETQ. V was cut by 4 bases and J by 0 bases, with 11 bases left in between.